Each of the 7 T cell receptor beta chains below was sequenced from the same sample in a study of PD-1 blockade in classical Hodgkin lymphoma. Time point denoted: cycle 4 day 1 (C4D1), after more than 5 weeks of nivolumab. All trial patients relapsed after autologous stem cell transplantation. Some clones are missing from TCRdb's copy, which holds only in-frame ones; the method was immunoSEQ multiplex PCR. The table includes 19,000 or so clones, approximately 80% detected once. The material was peripheral blood mononuclear cells (PBMCs), obtained before the fourth cycle of nivolumab. The receptors come from a human donor with classical Hodgkin lymphoma.

The CDR3 DNA is TGTGCCAGTAGTATTGGCGGGGCAGGGGCCACCTACGAGCAGTACTTC. Protein product: CASSIGGAGATYEQYF. The rearrangement links TRBV19 to TRBJ2-7; either TRBD1 or TRBD2 may supply D (6 bases each). The V gene's germline CDR1 is LNHDA and CDR2 SQIVND (reference sequence). Trimming cost V 3 bases and J 2 bases, with 17 bases left between them. The CDR3 sequence is 16 residues long.

This clone was counted only a few times. This chain uses TRBV5-1 with TRBJ2-2, with TRBD2 matching over 7 bases. Per the germline V gene, CDR1 is SGHRS and CDR2 is YFSETQ. This CDR3 contains 14 residues. V shed 0 bases, J shed 5 bases, and the junction held 1 base outside the gene matches. The CDR3 sequence is CASSLAGGTGELFF. The CDR3 DNA is TGCGCCAGCAGCTTGGCGGGGGGTACCGGGGAGCTGTTTTTT.

V is TRBV6-5 and J is TRBJ1-2; possible D gene TRBD1, 5 bases. CDR1 MNHEY and CDR2 SVGAGI come from the germline V gene. The CDR3 is made up of 14 amino acids. V was cut by 0 bases and J by 6 bases, with 11 bases left in between. The CDR3 here is CASSYSDQGNGYTF. CDR3 in DNA: TGTGCCAGCAGTTACTCGGACCAGGGAAATGGCTACACCTTC.

This chain links TRBV14 with TRBJ1-2; TRBD1 might be the D (6 bases). Trimming took off 4 bases at V and 5 bases at J, with 14 bases between the two ends. Germline V gene data show CDR1 as SGHDN and CDR2 as FVKESK. The CDR3 has 14 amino acids. This chain's CDR3 is CASSLVGGGYGYTF. CDR3 DNA sequence: TGTGCCAGCAGCCTCGTCGGAGGGGGATATGGCTACACCTTC.

Sample share makes this clone medium-sized. The rearrangement joins TRBV7-9 to TRBJ1-5; TRBD1 matches at 7 bases. Germline CDR1 reads SEHNR; CDR2 reads FQNEAQ (reference sequence). Germline trimming cut 5 bases from V and 7 bases from J; bases unmatched to any gene: 8. The CDR3 is 14 residues long. CDR3 bases: TGTGCCAGCAGCCAGGGGGGGTTCGGACAGCCCCAGCATTTT. It specifies CASSQGGFGQPQHF.

The CDR3 sequence is CSARDQETQYF. CDR3 sequence (DNA): TGCAGTGCTAGAGATCAAGAGACCCAGTACTTC. The chain is built from TRBV20-1 and TRBJ2-5; D is unresolved. Germline CDR1 and CDR2: DFQATT and SNEGSKA (reference sequence). V lost 0 bases and J 2 bases, leaving 1 base between the germline ends. The CDR3 spans 11 residues.

This chain links TRBV9 with TRBJ2-3; TRBD1 might be the D (5 bases). Trimming took off 3 bases at V and 2 bases at J, with 10 bases between the two ends. This CDR3 region has 14 residues. Germline-derived CDR1 and CDR2 are SGDLS and YYNGEE. The CDR3 loop is CASSAGSITDTQYF. CDR3 in DNA: TGTGCCAGCAGCGCAGGGTCTATCACAGATACGCAGTATTTT.